These 25 T cell receptor beta chains came from one sample sequenced in a study of OX40 agonist ivuxolimab in advanced cancers. Using immunoSEQ multiplex PCR, the repertoire was profiled, and TCRdb retains in-frame clones only, with some absent. Among about 20,000 clones listed, under 95% were seen once. Here the sequenced sample was CD4+ or CD8+ T cells sorted from blood, taken in a trial of the OX40 agonist ivuxolimab. These receptors came from an adult with an advanced solid tumor such as melanoma, head and neck, liver or kidney cancer.

The J gene is TRBJ2-5, the V gene TRBV6-1; D may be TRBD1 or TRBD2 (5 bases each). In germline, CDR1 is MNHNS, CDR2 SASEGT. The CDR3 has 12 amino acids. V was clipped by 8 bases and J by 5 bases, with 12 bases between them. CDR3 residues: CASVAGTETQYF. DNA for the CDR3: TGTGCCAGCGTGGCAGGGACGGAGACCCAGTACTTC.

The V call is TRBV4-1, the J call TRBJ1-2; D unresolved. The CDR3 has 14 amino acids. Looked up from germline, CDR1 is MGHRA and CDR2 is YSYEKL. With 0 bases removed from V and 4 bases from J, the gap between germline ends came to 9 bases. The CDR3 region is CASSQERQIYGYTF. In nucleotides, the CDR3 is TGCGCCAGCAGCCAAGAACGGCAGATCTATGGCTACACCTTC.

The gene calls are TRBV30 and TRBJ2-1; D remains ambiguous. With 2 bases removed from V and 9 bases from J, the gap between germline ends came to 14 bases. Per the germline V gene, CDR1 is GTSNPN and CDR2 is SVGIG (reference sequence). CDR3 size: 13 residues. CDR3 bases: TGTGCCTGGAGTTTAGTCCCATTTGGTGAGCAGTTCTTC. Translated: CAWSLVPFGEQFF.

The chain combines TRBV15 with TRBJ2-7; 12 bases fit TRBD2. There are 16 residues in the CDR3. Germline lookup yields CDR1 LNHNV and CDR2 YYDKDF (reference sequence). V lost 3 bases to trimming and J lost 2 bases; unmatched junction nucleotides: 5. The CDR3 bases are TGTGCCACCAGCAGCCGACTAGCGGGGGACACCTACGAGCAGTACTTC. Translated, it gives CATSSRLAGDTYEQYF. The complete variable domain, with remaining parts taken from reference TRBV15 and TRBJ2-7, reads DAMVIQNPRYQVTQFGKPVTLSCSQTLNHNVMYWYQQKSSQAPKLLFHYYDKDFNNEADTPDNFQSRRPNTSFCFLDIRSPGLGDTAMYLCATSSRLAGDTYEQYFGPGTRLTVT.

The V gene is TRBV7-9, the J gene TRBJ2-7, with D hard to call. CDR1 SEHNR and CDR2 FQNEAQ come from the germline V gene (reference sequence). Deletions cut 0 bases from V and 0 bases from J, with 6 bases between. The CDR3 has 14 amino acids. The CDR3 DNA is TGTGCCAGCAGCTTAGCTCCCAACTCCTACGAGCAGTACTTC. It is translated as CASSLAPNSYEQYF.

The genes are TRBV6-1 and TRBJ1-4, with 7 nucleotides matching TRBD1. The CDR3 loop spans 16 amino acids. CDR1 is MNHNS and CDR2 is SASEGT in the germline V gene. Trimming cost V 4 bases and J 6 bases; bases outside gene matches: 11. CDR3 in amino acids: CASSALYRGSDEKLFF. The CDR3 nucleotides read TGTGCCAGCAGTGCCCTGTACAGGGGCTCTGATGAAAAACTGTTTTTT.

The CDR3 loop is CASSSDTIPPKLFF. CDR3 nucleotides: TGTGCCAGCAGCTCCGACACTATTCCCCCAAAACTGTTTTTT. The chain is built from TRBV7-8 and TRBJ1-4; unclear D gene. Germline-derived CDR1 and CDR2 are SGHVS and FQNEAQ. V was trimmed by 4 bases and J by 10 bases, leaving 16 bases between them. The CDR3 sequence is 14 residues long. Full variable domain (rest looked up from reference TRBV7-8 and TRBJ1-4): GAGVSQSPRYKVAKRGQDVALRCDPISGHVSLFWYQQALGQGPEFLTYFQNEAQLDKSGLPSDRFFAERPEGSVSTLKIQRTQQEDSAVYLCASSSDTIPPKLFFGSGTQLSVL.

The chain uses TRBV30 and TRBJ2-7; 9 nucleotides match TRBD1. Germline V CDR1 and CDR2: GTSNPN, SVGIG (reference sequence). CDR3 length: 15 amino acids. V lost 1 base to trimming and J lost 0 bases; unmatched junction nucleotides: 4. The CDR3 sequence is CAWSGGQGPSYEQYF. As DNA, the CDR3 is TGTGCCTGGAGTGGGGGACAGGGTCCCTCCTACGAGCAGTACTTC. The full variable domain, in which reference TRBV30 and TRBJ2-7 provide the parts outside the CDR3, is SQTIHQWPATLVQPVGSPLSLECTVEGTSNPNLYWYRQAAGRGLQLLFYSVGIGQISSEVPQNLSASRPQDRQFILSSKKLLLSDSGFYLCAWSGGQGPSYEQYFGPGTRLTVT.

V gene TRBV2 combines with J gene TRBJ2-7; 8 nucleotides align to TRBD2. Unmatched junction bases numbered 2, after V lost 4 bases and J lost 3 bases. The CDR3 runs 13 residues. The germline CDR1 and CDR2 sequences are SNHLY and FYNNEI. Written as DNA, the CDR3 is TGTGCCAGCAGTGGCGGGGGGAACTACGAGCAGTACTTC. This sequence encodes CASSGGGNYEQYF.

This clone is medium-sized (0.01 to 0.1%) by share. The rearrangement joins TRBV19 to TRBJ2-7; D assignment may be TRBD1 or TRBD2 (5 bases each). The CDR3 is made up of 14 amino acids. The germline V gene encodes CDR1 LNHDA and CDR2 SQIVND (reference sequence). Trimming pared 4 bases from V and 0 bases from J, leaving 10 bases between. This CDR3 is CASSSGTSSYEQYF. CDR3 DNA: TGTGCCAGTAGTAGTGGGACCAGCTCCTACGAGCAGTACTTC. Full variable domain (remainder filled in from reference TRBV19 and TRBJ2-7): DGGITQSPKYLFRKEGQNVTLSCEQNLNHDAMYWYRQDPGQGLRLIYYSQIVNDFQKGDIAEGYSVSREKKESFPLTVTSAQKNPTAFYLCASSSGTSSYEQYFGPGTRLTVT.

The chain recombines TRBV6-1 with TRBJ1-1; no firm D call. This CDR3 region has 12 residues. CDR1 and CDR2 from the germline V gene are MNHNS and SASEGT. V dropped 3 bases and J dropped 0 bases, with 2 bases sitting between them. The CDR3 DNA reads TGTGCCAGCAGTGATATGAACACTGAAGCTTTCTTT. This sequence encodes CASSDMNTEAFF.

The chain combines TRBV2 with TRBJ2-1; TRBD1 agrees at 11 bases. The CDR3 has 13 amino acids. V trimming: 6 bases; J trimming: 7 bases; junction bases outside the gene matches: 2. Germline CDR1 SNHLY, CDR2 FYNNEI. The CDR3 DNA sequence: TGTGCCAGCAGGGACAGGGGGCCAAATGAGCAGTTCTTC. Translation gives CASRDRGPNEQFF.

The CDR3 loop reads CASSPPSDTQYF. DNA of the CDR3: TGTGCCAGCTCACCACCCTCAGATACGCAGTATTTT. The chain uses TRBV18 and TRBJ2-3, with D unclear. Germline CDR1 KGHSH, CDR2 LQKENI. The CDR3 has 12 amino acids. The germline V and J ends were trimmed by 0 bases and 4 bases, with 2 bases remaining between them. Combining the CDR3 with reference TRBV18 and TRBJ2-3 gives the whole variable domain NAGVMQNPRHLVRRRGQEARLRCSPMKGHSHVYWYRQLPEEGLKFMVYLQKENIIDESGMPKERFSAEFPKEGPSILRIQQVVRGDSAAYFCASSPPSDTQYFGPGTRLTVL.

V is TRBV30 and J is TRBJ1-2; possible D gene TRBD1, 5 bases. In germline, CDR1 is GTSNPN, CDR2 SVGIG (reference sequence). V lost 0 bases, J lost 7 bases, and 15 bases lay in between. CDR3 length: 14 residues. The CDR3, as DNA: TGTGCCTGGAGTGTATGGGGCCATGAAATTGGCTACACCTTC. Residues: CAWSVWGHEIGYTF. The full variable domain, its missing parts supplied by reference TRBV30 and TRBJ1-2, is SQTIHQWPATLVQPVGSPLSLECTVEGTSNPNLYWYRQAAGRGLQLLFYSVGIGQISSEVPQNLSASRPQDRQFILSSKKLLLSDSGFYLCAWSVWGHEIGYTFGSGTRLTVV.

The chain joins TRBV5-1 to TRBJ2-3; 9 bases map to TRBD1. With V trimmed by 0 bases and J by 5 bases, 16 bases remained unmatched. This CDR3 spans 19 amino acids. CDR1 SGHRS and CDR2 YFSETQ come from the germline V gene. DNA for the CDR3: TGCGCCAGCAGCTTGGACCTCCCCCCTACGGGACAGGGACTAGATACGCAGTATTTT. Translation gives CASSLDLPPTGQGLDTQYF.

This clone was picked up one time. The chain couples TRBV28 to TRBJ2-7; TRBD2 matches 7 bases. The length of the CDR3 is 14 residues. CDR1 and CDR2 (germline): MDHEN, SYDVKM. J was trimmed by 3 bases and V by 8 bases; bases with no gene match: 10. The CDR3 here is CASGRLAIIYEQYF. The CDR3 DNA follows: TGTGCCAGCGGTCGACTAGCCATAATCTACGAGCAGTACTTC.

The rearrangement joins TRBV6-5 to TRBJ1-1, with D hard to call. Trimming stripped 7 bases from V and 1 base from J, with 10 bases between. CDR1 and CDR2 from the germline V gene are MNHEY and SVGAGI. This CDR3 is 13 amino acids long. CDR3 region: CASTRWGNTEAFF. The CDR3 DNA is TGTGCCAGCACCCGGTGGGGGAACACTGAAGCTTTCTTT.

This rearrangement joins TRBV5-4 to TRBJ2-2, with a possible D match to TRBD2 (7 bases). The germline V gene has CDR1 SGHNT and CDR2 YYREEE (reference sequence). V dropped 5 bases and J dropped 7 bases, with 18 bases sitting between them. CDR3 length: 15 residues. The CDR3 spells CASSNNRGAVGELFF. As DNA, the CDR3 is TGTGCCAGCAGTAACAATCGGGGGGCTGTCGGGGAGCTGTTTTTT.

J is TRBJ1-5 and V is TRBV19; D may be TRBD1 (6 bases). Trimming cost V 5 bases and J 4 bases, with 12 bases left between them. The CDR3 totals 14 residues. Germline V CDR1 and CDR2: LNHDA, SQIVND (reference sequence). The CDR3 protein is CASSAGQKNQPQHF. The DNA of the CDR3 is TGTGCCAGTAGTGCAGGACAGAAGAATCAGCCCCAGCATTTT.

In this sample, this clone turned up once. The CDR3 bases are TGTGCCAGCAGCAAGTTGAACACTGAAGCTTTCTTT. Translated: CASSKLNTEAFF. This chain links TRBV6-5 with TRBJ1-1, with no clear D. Trimming pared 6 bases from V and 0 bases from J, leaving 5 bases between. Germline assignment: CDR1 MNHEY and CDR2 SVGAGI. CDR3 length: 12 residues.

The chain links TRBV4-1 to TRBJ1-3; no reliable D call. Germline values: CDR1 MGHRA, CDR2 YSYEKL. V lost 0 bases to trimming and J lost 2 bases, with 8 bases between them. The CDR3 sequence is 15 residues long. The CDR3 DNA reads as TGCGCCAGCAGCCAAGATTACAGTACTGGAAACACCATATATTTT. Translation gives CASSQDYSTGNTIYF.

The sample holds one count of this clone. The V call is TRBV11-2, the J call TRBJ2-1; perhaps TRBD2 as D (6 bases). There are 13 residues in the CDR3. V shed 3 bases and J shed 5 bases, with 8 bases lying between them. The germline V gene encodes CDR1 SGHAT and CDR2 FQNNGV. In DNA form, the CDR3 reads TGTGCCAGCAGCTTCGGAGGGGACAATGAGCAGTTCTTC. Protein sequence: CASSFGGDNEQFF.

The rearrangement links TRBV27 to TRBJ2-7, with 9 bases aligning to TRBD1. In germline, CDR1 is MNHEY, CDR2 SMNVEV (reference sequence). Trimming took 6 bases from V and 4 from J; bases not matched to a gene: 7. The CDR3 is 14 residues long. CDR3 loop: CASREQGAHYEQYF. CDR3 bases: TGTGCCAGCAGGGAACAGGGGGCGCATTACGAGCAGTACTTC.

The table lists this clone with a few counts. The V call is TRBV10-3, the J call TRBJ2-5; TRBD2 matches 8 bases. The junction had 4 bases not matched to a gene; V was cut back by 0 bases and J by 1 base. Germline V lookup: CDR1 ENHRY, CDR2 SYGVKD. This CDR3 region has 16 residues. CDR3 coding DNA: TGTGCCATCAGTGAGTCTGGGCGGGGGGTCCAAGAGACCCAGTACTTC. Amino acid sequence: CAISESGRGVQETQYF.

The chain couples TRBV6-5 to TRBJ1-1, with TRBD1 as a possible D gene (5 bases). V lost 6 bases, J lost 1 base, and 15 bases lay in between. The CDR3 runs 15 residues. Germline CDR1 and CDR2: MNHEY and SVGAGI. CDR3 loop: CASSLTWGGNTEAFF. The CDR3 nucleotides are TGTGCCAGCAGCCTGACCTGGGGCGGGAACACTGAAGCTTTCTTT.